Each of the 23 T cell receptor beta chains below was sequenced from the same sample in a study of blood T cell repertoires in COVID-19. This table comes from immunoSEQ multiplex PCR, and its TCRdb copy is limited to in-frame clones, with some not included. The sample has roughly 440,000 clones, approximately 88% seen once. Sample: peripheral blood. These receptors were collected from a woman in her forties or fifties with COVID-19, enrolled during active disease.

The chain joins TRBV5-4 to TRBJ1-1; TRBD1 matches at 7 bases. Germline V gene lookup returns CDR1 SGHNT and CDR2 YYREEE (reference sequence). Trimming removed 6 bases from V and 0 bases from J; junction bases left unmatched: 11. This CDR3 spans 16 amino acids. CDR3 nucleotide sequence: TGTGCCAGCAACACCGGGACAGCTGGAATGAACACTGAAGCTTTCTTT. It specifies CASNTGTAGMNTEAFF.

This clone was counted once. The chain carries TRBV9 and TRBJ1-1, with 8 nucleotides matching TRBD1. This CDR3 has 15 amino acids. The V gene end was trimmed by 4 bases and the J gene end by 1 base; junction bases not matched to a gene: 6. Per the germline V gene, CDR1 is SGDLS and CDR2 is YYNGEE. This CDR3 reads CASSPGTGWNTEAFF. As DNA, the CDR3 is TGTGCCAGCAGCCCCGGGACAGGCTGGAACACTGAAGCTTTCTTT.

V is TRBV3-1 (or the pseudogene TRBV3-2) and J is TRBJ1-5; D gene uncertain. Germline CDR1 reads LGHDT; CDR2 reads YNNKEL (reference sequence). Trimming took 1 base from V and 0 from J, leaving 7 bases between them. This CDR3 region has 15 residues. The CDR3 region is CASSQGGYSNQPQHF. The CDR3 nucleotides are TGTGCCAGCAGCCAAGGAGGTTATAGCAATCAGCCCCAGCATTTT.

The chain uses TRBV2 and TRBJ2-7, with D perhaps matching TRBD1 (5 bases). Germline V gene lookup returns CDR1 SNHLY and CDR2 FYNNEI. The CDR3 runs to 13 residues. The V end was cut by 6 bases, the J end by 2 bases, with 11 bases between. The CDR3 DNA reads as TGTGCCAGCAGGGGGCAGGTTACCTACGAGCAGTACTTC. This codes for CASRGQVTYEQYF. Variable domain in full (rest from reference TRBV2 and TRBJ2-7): EPEVTQTPSHQVTQMGQEVILRCVPISNHLYFYWYRQILGQKVEFLVSFYNNEISEKSEIFDDQFSVERPDGSNFTLKIRSTKLEDSAMYFCASRGQVTYEQYFGPGTRLTVT.

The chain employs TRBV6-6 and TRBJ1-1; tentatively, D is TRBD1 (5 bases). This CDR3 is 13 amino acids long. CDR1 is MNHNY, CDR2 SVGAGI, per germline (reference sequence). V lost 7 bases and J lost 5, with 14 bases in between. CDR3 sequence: CASIEGGDTEAFF. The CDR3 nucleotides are TGTGCCAGCATAGAAGGAGGGGATACTGAAGCTTTCTTT.

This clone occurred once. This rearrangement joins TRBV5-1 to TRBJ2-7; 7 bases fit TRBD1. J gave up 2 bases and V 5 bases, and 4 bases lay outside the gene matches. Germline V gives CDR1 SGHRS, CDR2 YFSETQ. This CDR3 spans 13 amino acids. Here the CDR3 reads CASSGTEAYEQYF. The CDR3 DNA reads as TGCGCCAGCAGTGGGACAGAAGCCTACGAGCAGTACTTC.

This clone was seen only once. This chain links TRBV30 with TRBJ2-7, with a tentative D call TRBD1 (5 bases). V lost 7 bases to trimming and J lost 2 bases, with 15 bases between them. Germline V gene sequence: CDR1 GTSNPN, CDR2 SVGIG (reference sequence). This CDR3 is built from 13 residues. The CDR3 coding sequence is TGTGCCTTAAACCCCAGGGAAACCTACGAGCAGTACTTC. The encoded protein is CALNPRETYEQYF.

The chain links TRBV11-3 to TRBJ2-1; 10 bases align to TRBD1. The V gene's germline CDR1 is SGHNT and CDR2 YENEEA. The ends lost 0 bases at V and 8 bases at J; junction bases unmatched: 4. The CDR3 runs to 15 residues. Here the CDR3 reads CASSLDGTGVDEQFF. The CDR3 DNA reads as TGTGCCAGCAGCTTAGATGGGACAGGGGTGGATGAGCAGTTCTTC. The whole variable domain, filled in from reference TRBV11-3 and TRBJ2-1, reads EAGVVQSPRYKIIEKKQPVAFWCNPISGHNTLYWYLQNLGQGPELLIRYENEEAVDDSQLPKDRFSAERLKGVDSTLKIQPAELGDSAVYLCASSLDGTGVDEQFFGPGTRLTVL.

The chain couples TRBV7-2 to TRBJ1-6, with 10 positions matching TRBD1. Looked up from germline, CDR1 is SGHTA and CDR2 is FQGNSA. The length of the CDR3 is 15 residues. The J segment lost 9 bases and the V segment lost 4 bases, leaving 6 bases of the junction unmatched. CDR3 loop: CASSSRTGGSSPLHF. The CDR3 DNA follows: TGTGCCAGCAGCTCGAGGACAGGGGGAAGTTCACCCCTCCACTTT.

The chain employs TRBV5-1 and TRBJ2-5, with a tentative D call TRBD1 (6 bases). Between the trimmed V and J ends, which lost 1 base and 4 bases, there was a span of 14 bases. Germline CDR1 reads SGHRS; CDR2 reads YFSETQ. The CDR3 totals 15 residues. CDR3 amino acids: CASSLLAGAGETQYF. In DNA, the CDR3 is TGCGCCAGCAGCTTGTTGGCAGGGGCAGGAGAGACCCAGTACTTC.

The CDR3 DNA is TGTGCCAGCAGCCACAAGGACTACAAAAACATTCAGTACTTC. Amino acids: CASSHKDYKNIQYF. This chain joins TRBV14 and TRBJ2-4, with D possibly TRBD2 on 6 matching bases. The CDR3 spans 14 residues. V lost 3 bases and J lost 3, with 9 bases in between. Germline loops: CDR1 SGHDN, CDR2 FVKESK.

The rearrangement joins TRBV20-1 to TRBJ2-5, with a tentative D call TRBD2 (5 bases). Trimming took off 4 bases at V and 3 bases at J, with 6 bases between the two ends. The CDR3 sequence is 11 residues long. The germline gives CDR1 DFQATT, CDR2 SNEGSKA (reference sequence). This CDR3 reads CSAKREETQYF. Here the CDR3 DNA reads TGCAGTGCTAAGAGGGAAGAGACCCAGTACTTC.

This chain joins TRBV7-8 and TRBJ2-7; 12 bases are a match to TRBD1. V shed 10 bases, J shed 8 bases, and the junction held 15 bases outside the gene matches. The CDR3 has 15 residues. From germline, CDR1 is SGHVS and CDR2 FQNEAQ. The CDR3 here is CATHPLGQGARQQYF. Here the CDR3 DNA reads TGTGCCACCCACCCCCTGGGACAGGGGGCGCGGCAGCAGTACTTC.

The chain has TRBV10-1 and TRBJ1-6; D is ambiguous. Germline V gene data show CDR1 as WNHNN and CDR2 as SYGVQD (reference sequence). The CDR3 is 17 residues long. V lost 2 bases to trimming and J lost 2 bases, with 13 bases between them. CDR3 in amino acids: CASSEQRPGTYNSPLHF. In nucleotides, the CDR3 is TGCGCCAGCAGTGAGCAGAGGCCGGGAACCTATAATTCACCCCTCCACTTT.

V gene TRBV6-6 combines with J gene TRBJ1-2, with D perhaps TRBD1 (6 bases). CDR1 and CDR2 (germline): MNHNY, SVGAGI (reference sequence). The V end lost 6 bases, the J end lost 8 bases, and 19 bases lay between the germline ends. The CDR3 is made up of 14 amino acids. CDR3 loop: CASSSPSGTWGYTF. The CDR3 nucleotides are TGTGCCAGCAGCTCCCCCTCCGGGACATGGGGCTACACCTTC.

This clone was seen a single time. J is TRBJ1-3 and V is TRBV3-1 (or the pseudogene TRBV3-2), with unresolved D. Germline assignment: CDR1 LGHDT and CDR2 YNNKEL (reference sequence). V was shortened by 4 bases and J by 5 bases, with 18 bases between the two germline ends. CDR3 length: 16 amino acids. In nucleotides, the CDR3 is TGTGCCAGCAGCCCTGGTAGGATCCTGACTAGAAACACCATATATTTT. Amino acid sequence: CASSPGRILTRNTIYF.

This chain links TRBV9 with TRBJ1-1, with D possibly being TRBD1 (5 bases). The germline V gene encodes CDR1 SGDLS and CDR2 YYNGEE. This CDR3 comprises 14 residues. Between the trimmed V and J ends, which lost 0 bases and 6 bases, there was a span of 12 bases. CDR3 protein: CASSVVGQGPEAFF. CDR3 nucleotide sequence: TGTGCCAGCAGCGTAGTCGGCCAGGGCCCTGAAGCTTTCTTT.

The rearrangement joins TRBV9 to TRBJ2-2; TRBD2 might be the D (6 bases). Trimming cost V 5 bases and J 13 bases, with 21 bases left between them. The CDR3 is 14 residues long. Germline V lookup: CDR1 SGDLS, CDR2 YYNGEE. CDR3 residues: CASSPGRLPGRLFF. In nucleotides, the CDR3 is TGTGCCAGCAGTCCCGGGAGACTACCAGGGAGGCTGTTTTTT.

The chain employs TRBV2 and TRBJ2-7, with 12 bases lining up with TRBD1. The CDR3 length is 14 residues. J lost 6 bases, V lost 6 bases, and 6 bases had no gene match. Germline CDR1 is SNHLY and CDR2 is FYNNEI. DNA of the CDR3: TGTGCCAGCAGGGGGACAGGGGGCCCGGGCGAGCAGTACTTC. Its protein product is CASRGTGGPGEQYF.

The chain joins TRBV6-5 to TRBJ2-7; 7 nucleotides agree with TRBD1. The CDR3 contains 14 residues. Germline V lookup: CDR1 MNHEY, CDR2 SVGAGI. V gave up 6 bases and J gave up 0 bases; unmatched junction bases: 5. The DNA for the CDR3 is TGTGCCAGCAGGGGACAGCCTAGCTCCTACGAGCAGTACTTC. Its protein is CASRGQPSSYEQYF.

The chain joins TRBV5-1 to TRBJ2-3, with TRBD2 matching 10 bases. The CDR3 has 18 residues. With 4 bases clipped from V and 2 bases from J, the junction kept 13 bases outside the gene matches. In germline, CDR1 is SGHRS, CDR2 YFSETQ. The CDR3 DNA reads TGCGCCAGCAGCCCCGAGGGGCTAGCGGGGGAATACACAGATACGCAGTATTTT. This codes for CASSPEGLAGEYTDTQYF.

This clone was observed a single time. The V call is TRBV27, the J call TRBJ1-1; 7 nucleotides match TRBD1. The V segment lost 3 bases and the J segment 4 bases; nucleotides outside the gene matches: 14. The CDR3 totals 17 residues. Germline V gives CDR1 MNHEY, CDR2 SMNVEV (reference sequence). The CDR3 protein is CASSFGRVLTGLTEAFF. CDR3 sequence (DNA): TGTGCCAGCAGTTTTGGCCGCGTATTGACAGGGCTCACTGAAGCTTTCTTT.

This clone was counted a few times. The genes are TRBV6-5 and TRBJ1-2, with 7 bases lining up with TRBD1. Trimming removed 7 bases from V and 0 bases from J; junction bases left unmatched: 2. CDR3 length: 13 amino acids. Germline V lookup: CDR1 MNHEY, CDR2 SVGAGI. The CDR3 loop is CASTQGANYGYTF. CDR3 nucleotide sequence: TGTGCCAGCACCCAGGGGGCTAACTATGGCTACACCTTC.